This TCR beta chain stems from a study of T cell repertoires in aging, cancer and after chemotherapy. Study summary: Six age groups, ranging from 30 or younger to 70 or older, included the donors. Patients with glioblastoma brain tumors were sampled before and after temozolomide-based therapy. Study conclusions and caveats: Untreated cancer patients had significantly lower blood TCR diversity than age-matched healthy donors.

The template was genomic DNA from peripheral blood, not RNA. In regard to this clonotype: The antigen is undetermined.

V was clipped by 0 bases and J by 7 bases; unmatched bases: 11. From germline, CDR1 is MGHRA and CDR2 YSYEKL. The CDR3 covers 17 residues. Multiplex touch-down PCR with TRB-A/B primers amplified rearranged V-D-J TRB sequences. From the multiplex PCR reads, TCRdb called clonotypes with MiXCR, one entry per CDR3 protein. The profile shows 1,500 to 2,000 distinct CDR3 sequences, under 30% of them singletons. This sequence originates from a human donor with a solid tumor. The chain combines TRBV4-1 with TRBJ1-5; 8 bases map to TRBD1. The sequencing sample was made of blood. The DNA for the CDR3 is TGCGCCAGCAGCCAAGATGTTGACAGGGGCGGACGACAGCCCCAGCATTTT. This translates into CASSQDVDRGGRQPQHF.